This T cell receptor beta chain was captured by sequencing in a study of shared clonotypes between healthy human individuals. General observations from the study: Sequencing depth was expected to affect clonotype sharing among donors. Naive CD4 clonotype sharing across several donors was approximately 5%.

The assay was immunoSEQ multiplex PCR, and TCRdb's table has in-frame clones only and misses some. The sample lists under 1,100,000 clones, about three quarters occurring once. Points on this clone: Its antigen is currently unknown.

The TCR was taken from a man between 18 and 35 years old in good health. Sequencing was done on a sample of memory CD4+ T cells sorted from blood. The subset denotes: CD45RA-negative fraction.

This CDR3 is CASSSVLNSGNTIYF. The CDR3 nucleotides read TGCGCCAGCAGCTCCGTCCTGAACTCTGGAAACACCATATATTTT. The chain carries TRBV4-1 and TRBJ1-3; no definite D call. The CDR3 contains 15 residues. CDR1 is MGHRA, CDR2 YSYEKL, per germline. With 5 bases removed from V and 0 bases from J, the gap between germline ends came to 11 bases.